This T cell receptor beta chain was sequenced in a study of response to subunit inactivated influenza vaccine. J lost 6 bases, V lost 7 bases, and 9 bases had no gene match. The CDR3 spans 15 residues. Looked up from germline, CDR1 is SNHLY and CDR2 is FYNNEI. On this clonotype: The antigen remains unidentified.

Study-level results: T cells newly recruited by each seasonal influenza vaccination are few, the authors suggested.

TCRdb reanalysed the RT-PCR reads using MiXCR and keeps one entry per CDR3 protein. The repertoire has more than 700,000 distinct CDR3 sequences, around 20% of them found once; the top ten carry around 9.6%. The origin of this receptor is a man in his fifties who received an inactivated influenza vaccine. This sequence joins TRBV2 and TRBJ2-2, with 9 positions matching TRBD1. The sample consisted of PBMCs from blood, taken about 5 days after vaccination. CDR3 in amino acids: CASMAGTGRSGELFF. CDR3 DNA: TGTGCCAGCATGGCCGGGACAGGGAGGTCCGGGGAGCTGTTTTTT.